Each of the 18 T cell receptor beta chains below was sequenced from the same sample in a study of T cell repertoires in cytomegalovirus infection. Their target antigens are unknown. Using its own MiXCR run on the reads, TCRdb lists one record per CDR3 protein. In the table there are about 120,000 distinct CDR3 sequences, 30% of which are singletons. The specimen was CD8+ T cells from cultured PBMCs, collected from culture after CMV antigen stimulation. The receptors derive from a human donor in good health (CMV status not recorded). Some clones in this sample may be carry-over from other donors' samples.

The chain combines TRBV6-8 with TRBJ2-7; possibly TRBD1 for D (5 bases). The CDR3 has 14 residues. Germline V gene data show CDR1 as MNHGY and CDR2 as SAAAGT. V lost 9 bases, J lost 4 bases, and 19 bases lay in between. The CDR3: CARTDQTRIYEQYF. CDR3 nucleotide sequence: TGTGCCAGGACAGATCAGACACGGATATACGAGCAGTACTTC.

This clonotype came up a few times. The chain is built from TRBV7-6 and TRBJ2-2, with D unresolved. The germline CDR1 and CDR2 sequences are SGHVS and FNYEAQ. This CDR3 is built from 17 residues. V dropped 3 bases and J dropped 0 bases, with 14 bases sitting between them. CDR3 sequence (DNA): TGTGCCAGCAGCTTCGGAGTGGGGATCACGAACACCGGGGAGCTGTTTTTT. Translating gives CASSFGVGITNTGELFF.

The V and J genes are TRBV20-1 and TRBJ1-4, with 11 bases identical to TRBD1. V was clipped by 5 bases and J by 3 bases; unmatched bases: 5. CDR1 and CDR2 (germline): DFQATT, SNEGSKA (reference sequence). This CDR3 is built from 15 residues. For the CDR3, the DNA is TGCAGTGCTTGGACAGGGGGCGCGCCTAATGAAAAACTGTTTTTT. Protein: CSAWTGGAPNEKLFF.

The rearrangement uses TRBV7-6 and TRBJ2-2; 11 bases match TRBD2. The length of the CDR3 is 17 residues. The V segment lost 5 bases and the J segment 8 bases; nucleotides outside the gene matches: 13. Germline V CDR1 and CDR2: SGHVS, FNYEAQ. The CDR3, as DNA: TGTGCCAGCAGCCCCCGGGGGCTAGCGGGGGGTTCTGGGGAGCTGTTTTTT. This codes for CASSPRGLAGGSGELFF.

This clonotype appeared many times. J is TRBJ2-5 and V is TRBV7-2, with a weak D call TRBD2 (5 bases). This CDR3 has 14 residues. Deletions cut 1 base from V and 5 bases from J, with 11 bases between. Germline-derived CDR1 and CDR2 are SGHTA and FQGNSA. This CDR3 is CASSLDPSPETQYF. The CDR3 nucleotides are TGTGCCAGCAGCTTAGACCCTAGCCCGGAGACCCAGTACTTC. Full variable domain (remainder filled in from reference TRBV7-2 and TRBJ2-5): GAGVSQSPSNKVTEKGKDVELRCDPISGHTALYWYRQSLGQGLEFLIYFQGNSAPDKSGLPSDRFSAERTGGSVSTLTIQRTQQEDSAVYLCASSLDPSPETQYFGPGTRLLVL.

The sample holds a few counts of this clonotype. The rearrangement links TRBV6-2 or TRBV6-3 to TRBJ1-5; 8 bases align to TRBD1. This CDR3 region has 17 residues. The germline V gene encodes CDR1 MNHEY and CDR2 SVGEGT. The ends lost 2 bases at V and 5 bases at J; junction bases unmatched: 11. This chain's CDR3 is CASSYPGGAMKDQPQHF. For the CDR3, the DNA is TGTGCCAGCAGTTACCCAGGGGGCGCGATGAAGGATCAGCCCCAGCATTTT.

The rearrangement links TRBV28 to TRBJ2-1, with D maybe TRBD1 (5 bases). The CDR3 spans 11 residues. Trimming cost V 5 bases and J 13 bases, with 12 bases left between them. Germline V gene lookup returns CDR1 MDHEN and CDR2 SYDVKM. The CDR3 DNA is TGTGCCAGCAGTCCAAGGGGTACTCAGTTCTTC. This translates into CASSPRGTQFF.

The V gene is TRBV4-1, the J gene TRBJ1-5; D gene unclear. The V and J ends lost 4 bases and 8 bases respectively, with 21 bases between them. CDR1 is MGHRA and CDR2 is YSYEKL in the germline V gene. The CDR3 contains 16 residues. CDR3 DNA: TGCGCCAGCAGCCCGACTAATCACGGCAGGCTTGAGCCCCAGCATTTT. It codes for CASSPTNHGRLEPQHF.

This sequence joins TRBV12-3 or TRBV12-4 and TRBJ2-2; TRBD1 agrees at 10 bases. Losses at the gene ends were 6 bases for V and 3 bases for J; bases not matched to a gene: 16. The length of the CDR3 is 19 residues. CDR3 coding DNA: TGTGCCAGCAGCTCATCGTCGGGACAGGGGATTGTTGACACCGGGGAGCTGTTTTTT. It specifies CASSSSSGQGIVDTGELFF.

The rearrangement joins TRBV19 to TRBJ1-1; 8 positions match TRBD1. The CDR3 length is 14 residues. Germline values: CDR1 LNHDA, CDR2 SQIVND (reference sequence). The V segment lost 7 bases and the J segment 3 bases; nucleotides outside the gene matches: 7. The CDR3 region has the DNA TGTGCCAGTACCCGGACAGGGTCGGACACTGAAGCTTTCTTT. It yields the protein CASTRTGSDTEAFF.

This clonotype was counted between two and nine times. The gene calls are TRBV2 and TRBJ1-4; 9 bases match TRBD1. The CDR3 covers 17 residues. Germline V gives CDR1 SNHLY, CDR2 FYNNEI. V shed 4 bases, J shed 6 bases, and the junction held 12 bases outside the gene matches. CDR3 in DNA: TGTGCCAGCAGTGGGGACAGGGCGCCCGGGGGTGATGAAAAACTGTTTTTT. Translation gives CASSGDRAPGGDEKLFF.

The V call is TRBV28, the J call TRBJ1-5; D call uncertain. This CDR3 is built from 18 residues. The V end lost 4 bases, the J end lost 3 bases, and 22 bases lay between the germline ends. In germline, CDR1 is MDHEN, CDR2 SYDVKM. The CDR3: CASSSEDMAISSNQPQHF. The DNA of the CDR3 is TGTGCCAGCAGTTCCGAGGATATGGCAATTAGCTCCAATCAGCCCCAGCATTTT.

There are a few counts of this clonotype. The chain has TRBV4-2 and TRBJ1-1; D perhaps matches TRBD1 (5 bases). This CDR3 spans 15 amino acids. Deletions cut 1 base from V and 4 bases from J, with 13 bases between. Looked up from germline, CDR1 is LGHNA and CDR2 is YNFKEQ. The CDR3 loop reads CASSQAQTGGTEAFF. The CDR3 nucleotides are TGTGCCAGCAGCCAAGCTCAAACAGGCGGCACTGAAGCTTTCTTT.

Only a few counts were recorded for this clonotype. V usage is TRBV7-6 and J usage is TRBJ2-5, with TRBD2 matching 8 bases. The CDR3 covers 15 residues. V shed 5 bases and J 2 bases; nucleotides not matched to a gene: 7. Germline lookup yields CDR1 SGHVS and CDR2 FNYEAQ. CDR3: CASSAGTRGQETQYF. The CDR3 DNA reads TGTGCCAGCAGCGCGGGGACTAGAGGTCAAGAGACCCAGTACTTC.

The table lists this clonotype with a few counts. The chain links TRBV4-1 to TRBJ2-3; the match to TRBD1 covers 7 bases. The germline gives CDR1 MGHRA, CDR2 YSYEKL. Trimming took 3 bases from V and 6 from J; bases not matched to a gene: 6. The CDR3 is 14 residues long. CDR3 nucleotides: TGCGCCAGCAGCCACAGGGGGACGATTGATACGCAGTATTTT. This translates into CASSHRGTIDTQYF.

This clonotype was counted at least ten times. The chain has TRBV7-6 and TRBJ1-4, with D possibly being TRBD1 (5 bases). The CDR3 sequence is 15 residues long. Deletions cut 2 bases from V and 10 bases from J, with 17 bases between. Germline CDR1 SGHVS, CDR2 FNYEAQ. The DNA of the CDR3 is TGTGCCAGCAGCTTACACCTCCGGGACGCTGGAAAACTGTTTTTT. The encoded protein is CASSLHLRDAGKLFF.

This clonotype was detected only a few times. The V call is TRBV4-1, the J call TRBJ2-7, with D uncertain. Germline values: CDR1 MGHRA, CDR2 YSYEKL. Trimming took off 1 base at V and 2 bases at J, with 9 bases between the two ends. The CDR3 covers 14 residues. The DNA for the CDR3 is TGCGCCAGCAGCCAAGGTTCAGGCGCCTACGAGCAGTACTTC. Protein product: CASSQGSGAYEQYF.

The chain uses TRBV12-3 or TRBV12-4 and TRBJ2-7; 9 nucleotides match TRBD1. The CDR3 consists of 15 residues. V dropped 5 bases and J dropped 0; count of bases not matched to a gene: 5. The chain's CDR3 is CASSGGTGSSYEQYF. The CDR3 region has the DNA TGTGCCAGCAGTGGGGGGACAGGGAGCTCCTACGAGCAGTACTTC.